This paragraph reports one T cell receptor (beta chain). After removal of 1 base from V and 3 bases from J, the junction contained 5 bases not matched to a gene. The CDR3 has 15 residues. CDR1 SGHVS and CDR2 FQNEAQ come from the germline V gene. This sample was included in a study of blood T cell repertoires in COVID-19. In the authors' workflow: Estimation of nucleated cell counts relied on the amplification of reference gene primers. Sequenced by immunoSEQ multiplex PCR; TCRdb stores in-frame clones only, minus some. V, J and clone size reflect that table, while D and trimming were determined from the DNA. The sample shows 45,000 to 75,000 clones, around 90% of them seen only once.

The V call is TRBV7-8, the J call TRBJ2-7; 8 nucleotides line up with TRBD1. Sequenced: peripheral blood. The source is a man in his fifties or sixties with acute or convalescent COVID-19. In DNA form, the CDR3 reads TGTGCCAGCAGCTTAGGACAGGGGACACTCTACGAGCAGTACTTC. This codes for CASSLGQGTLYEQYF.